The clone carrying this T cell receptor (beta chain) was observed many times. The antigen is unknown. Trimming at V came to 5 bases and at J to 2 bases, leaving 8 bases not matched to a gene. The CDR3 contains 15 residues. TCRdb re-analysed the 5' RACE reads in MiXCR, keeping a single row per CDR3 protein. The sample carries hundreds of thousands of distinct CDR3 sequences, approximately 24% recorded once. The source of the sample is a study of identical twins. Study results and limitations: Findings depended on cross-sectional statistics rather than tracking the same donors.

These same data were also listed under a study on T cells expressing NK-cell markers. That study adds: From sorted CD3+CD56+NKG2C+, CD3+CD56+NKG2C- and CD3+CD56-NKG2C+ T cells came the TCR beta repertoires. Seven donors tested HCMV-seropositive and one tested seronegative among the eight sequenced. The leading position in the CD3+CD56-NKG2C+ fraction of several donors also went to these clonotypes.

The sequenced material came from CD4+ T cells sorted from blood. The TCR was taken from a woman under 30 in good health. This chain joins TRBV12-3 or TRBV12-4 and TRBJ1-1, with 7 positions matching TRBD1. The CDR3 region has the DNA TGTGCCAGCAGTCCTCACGGGACAGATAACACTGAAGCTTTCTTT. Protein: CASSPHGTDNTEAFF.